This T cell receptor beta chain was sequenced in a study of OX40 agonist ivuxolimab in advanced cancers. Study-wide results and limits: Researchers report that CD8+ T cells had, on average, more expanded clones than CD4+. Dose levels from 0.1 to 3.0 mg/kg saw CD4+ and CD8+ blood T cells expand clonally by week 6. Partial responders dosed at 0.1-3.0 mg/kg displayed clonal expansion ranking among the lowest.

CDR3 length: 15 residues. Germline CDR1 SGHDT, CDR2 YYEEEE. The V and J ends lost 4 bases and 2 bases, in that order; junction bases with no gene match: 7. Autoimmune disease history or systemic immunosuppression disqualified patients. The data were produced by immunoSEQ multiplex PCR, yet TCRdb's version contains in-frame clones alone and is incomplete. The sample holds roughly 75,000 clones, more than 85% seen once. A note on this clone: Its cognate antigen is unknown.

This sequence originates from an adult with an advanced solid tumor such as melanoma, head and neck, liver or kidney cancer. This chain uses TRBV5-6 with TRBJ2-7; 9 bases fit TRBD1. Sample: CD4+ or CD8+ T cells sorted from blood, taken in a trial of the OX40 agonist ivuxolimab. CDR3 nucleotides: TGTGCCAGCAGCGGAGCCGGGACAGGGCCCTACGAGCAGTACTTC. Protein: CASSGAGTGPYEQYF. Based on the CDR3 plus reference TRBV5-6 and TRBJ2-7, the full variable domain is DAGVTQSPTHLIKTRGQQVTLRCSPKSGHDTVSWYQQALGQGPQFIFQYYEEEERQRGNFPDRFSGHQFPNYSSELNVNALLLGDSALYLCASSGAGTGPYEQYFGPGTRLTVT.